This TCR beta chain was obtained from a study of shared clonotypes between healthy human individuals. Study results and caveats: Expectations were that clonotype sharing among donors would be affected by sequencing depth. Depth was large, yet rarefaction showed that sorted-subset sequencing was incomplete. Donors were few, which limited the genetic and exposure-history diversity represented.

Only in-frame clones appear in the TCRdb table, and some are missing; sequencing was by immunoSEQ multiplex PCR. The table lists about 2.1 million clones, around 93% of them singletons. Concerning this clone itself: Its antigen is unknown.

It was CD45RO-negative cells, positively selected for CCR7, that made up naive CD8 cells, with terminally differentiated effector memory CD45RA+ cells excluded. The clonotype was recovered from a man between 18 and 29 years old in good health. Some clones in this sample may be carry-over from other donors' samples. Material: naive CD8+ T cells from PBMCs.

In DNA, the CDR3 is TGTGCCTGGAGTCCGGGTATCAGCACCGTGTTAGCTTTCTTT. Translating gives CAWSPGISTVLAFF. The V gene is TRBV30, the J gene TRBJ1-1; D is unclear. There are 14 residues in the CDR3. V gave up 2 bases and J gave up 10 bases, with 20 bases separating them. Germline values: CDR1 GTSNPN, CDR2 SVGIG (reference sequence).